Each of the 18 T cell receptor beta chains below was sequenced from the same sample in a study of T cell responses to AZD1222 COVID-19 vaccine. Sequencing used immunoSEQ multiplex PCR; TCRdb keeps in-frame clones, though not all of them. This repertoire shows 26,000 or so clones, around 87% found once; its top ten account for over 30%. The material sequenced was peripheral blood, taken 28 days after the second AZD1222 dose. The receptor set was obtained from an adult who received the AZD1222 COVID-19 vaccine.

The chain carries TRBV5-5 and TRBJ1-2, with a tentative D call TRBD1 (5 bases). Deletions cut 4 bases from V and 3 bases from J, with 13 bases between. Germline-derived CDR1 and CDR2 are SGHKS and YYEKEE (reference sequence). The CDR3 covers 14 residues. The CDR3 region has the DNA TGTGCCAGCAGCCAAGACGGGGGACACTATGGCTACACCTTC. Protein product: CASSQDGGHYGYTF. Filled out from reference TRBV5-5 and TRBJ1-2, the complete variable domain reads DAGVTQSPTHLIKTRGQQVTLRCSPISGHKSVSWYQQVLGQGPQFIFQYYEKEERGRGNFPDRFSARQFPNYSSELNVNALLLGDSALYLCASSQDGGHYGYTFGSGTRLTVV.

The sample holds one count of this clone. The V gene is TRBV20-1, the J gene TRBJ2-1; 7 bases are shared with TRBD2. Looked up from germline, CDR1 is DFQATT and CDR2 is SNEGSKA (reference sequence). The V and J ends lost 3 bases and 8 bases, in that order; junction bases with no gene match: 10. The CDR3 has 14 amino acids. CDR3 sequence: CSASGWEGVDEQFF. DNA of the CDR3: TGCAGTGCTAGTGGGTGGGAGGGAGTCGATGAGCAGTTCTTC.

The genes are TRBV5-1 and TRBJ1-1; maybe TRBD1 (6 bases). Germline V CDR1 and CDR2: SGHRS, YFSETQ. CDR3 size: 16 residues. With 1 base removed from V and 4 bases from J, the gap between germline ends came to 17 bases. The CDR3: CASSLTSRGGGTEAFF. The CDR3 nucleotides are TGCGCCAGCAGCTTGACCTCCAGGGGAGGGGGCACTGAAGCTTTCTTT.

The rearrangement links TRBV5-1 to TRBJ2-7; D is ambiguous. V was trimmed by 3 bases and J by 0 bases, leaving 10 bases between them. The V gene's germline CDR1 is SGHRS and CDR2 YFSETQ. The CDR3 contains 14 residues. CDR3 in DNA: TGCGCCAGCAGCTCGGAGCCGGTCTCCTACGAGCAGTACTTC. It translates to CASSSEPVSYEQYF.

The chain recombines TRBV5-1 with TRBJ2-7; D remains ambiguous. The CDR3 runs to 12 residues. Trimming removed 4 bases at V and 4 bases at J, with 9 bases between. Germline V gives CDR1 SGHRS, CDR2 YFSETQ. The CDR3 region has the DNA TGCGCCAGCAGCACGACCGGATACGAGCAGTACTTC. The encoded protein is CASSTTGYEQYF.

This clone was seen only a few times. The rearrangement links TRBV19 to TRBJ2-1, with a weak D call TRBD1 (5 bases). The germline V gene encodes CDR1 LNHDA and CDR2 SQIVND (reference sequence). V lost 0 bases and J 9 bases, leaving 12 bases between the germline ends. This CDR3 region has 14 residues. CDR3 coding DNA: TGTGCCAGTAGTATAGATGTAGGAAGGGGTGAGCAGTTCTTC. Amino acids: CASSIDVGRGEQFF. Complete variable domain (other parts from reference TRBV19 and TRBJ2-1): DGGITQSPKYLFRKEGQNVTLSCEQNLNHDAMYWYRQDPGQGLRLIYYSQIVNDFQKGDIAEGYSVSREKKESFPLTVTSAQKNPTAFYLCASSIDVGRGEQFFGPGTRLTVL.

This CDR3 reads CASSPTSGNAAGANVLTF. In nucleotides, the CDR3 is TGTGCCAGCAGCCCGACTAGCGGAAATGCTGCTGGGGCCAACGTCCTGACTTTC. The chain combines TRBV5-6 with TRBJ2-6, with 9 bases lining up with TRBD2. CDR3 length: 18 residues. The ends lost 4 bases at V and 2 bases at J; junction bases unmatched: 10. Germline V CDR1 and CDR2: SGHDT, YYEEEE. The variable domain in full, completed from reference TRBV5-6 and TRBJ2-6, reads DAGVTQSPTHLIKTRGQQVTLRCSPKSGHDTVSWYQQALGQGPQFIFQYYEEEERQRGNFPDRFSGHQFPNYSSELNVNALLLGDSALYLCASSPTSGNAAGANVLTFGAGSRLTVL.

The chain employs TRBV7-9 and TRBJ2-7; D may be TRBD1 (7 bases). This CDR3 is 15 amino acids long. V gave up 0 bases and J gave up 4 bases, with 13 bases separating them. Germline V gene lookup returns CDR1 SEHNR and CDR2 FQNEAQ (reference sequence). In nucleotides, the CDR3 is TGTGCCAGCAGCTTAGCGCCTCAGGGGGGTTACGAGCAGTACTTC. It specifies CASSLAPQGGYEQYF.

On this clone itself: Other DNA sequences within the sample encode an identical CDR3. CDR3 DNA: TGTGCCAGCTCACCGGGGTCTGGAAACACCATATATTTT. Its translation: CASSPGSGNTIYF. The chain joins TRBV18 to TRBJ1-3; no reliable D call. The CDR3 loop spans 13 amino acids. Germline loops: CDR1 KGHSH, CDR2 LQKENI. Deletions cut 3 bases from V and 1 base from J, with 4 bases between.

The chain uses TRBV12-3 or TRBV12-4 and TRBJ1-5; D gene unclear. The CDR3 runs to 11 residues. Trimming stripped 6 bases from V and 3 bases from J, with 3 bases between. DNA of the CDR3: TGTGCCAGCAGCGACAATCAGCCCCAGCATTTT. It codes for CASSDNQPQHF.

The V and J genes are TRBV7-8 and TRBJ2-1, with 11 bases lining up with TRBD2. J was trimmed by 5 bases and V by 6 bases; bases with no gene match: 6. The CDR3 covers 15 residues. Germline loops: CDR1 SGHVS, CDR2 FQNEAQ. The DNA for the CDR3 is TGTGCCAGCAGAACTAGCGGGAGAACCCACAATGAGCAGTTCTTC. Amino acids: CASRTSGRTHNEQFF.

The chain couples TRBV30 to TRBJ2-3; no definite D call. This CDR3 contains 13 residues. Germline-derived CDR1 and CDR2 are GTSNPN and SVGIG (reference sequence). The V end lost 7 bases, the J end lost 4 bases, and 15 bases lay between the germline ends. CDR3 loop: CASSRVAADTQYF. The CDR3 DNA reads TGTGCCTCAAGCCGGGTGGCTGCAGATACGCAGTATTTT.

This sequence joins TRBV6-5 and TRBJ1-1; 7 positions agree with TRBD1. The J segment lost 1 base and the V segment lost 0 bases, leaving 2 bases of the junction unmatched. From germline, CDR1 is MNHEY and CDR2 SVGAGI. The CDR3 spans 15 residues. The CDR3 spells CASSYSTGRNTEAFF. CDR3 DNA: TGTGCCAGCAGTTACTCGACAGGGAGGAACACTGAAGCTTTCTTT.

The chain employs TRBV24-1 and TRBJ2-7; possible D gene TRBD1, 5 bases. Trimming removed 7 bases from V and 2 bases from J, with 29 bases in between. CDR1 is KGHDR, CDR2 SFDVKD, per germline. The CDR3 loop spans 19 amino acids. DNA of the CDR3: TGTGCCACCAGCGTCACAGGAAGGTCAGGTAATCCAGTTACCTACGAGCAGTACTTC. Amino acids: CATSVTGRSGNPVTYEQYF.

This chain uses TRBV4-2 with TRBJ2-7, with 8 nucleotides matching TRBD2. The CDR3 covers 17 residues. After removal of 1 base from V and 1 base from J, the junction contained 9 bases not matched to a gene. The germline V gene has CDR1 LGHNA and CDR2 YNFKEQ. This CDR3 is CASSQARGIAGSYEQYF. The DNA of the CDR3 is TGTGCCAGCAGCCAAGCTCGGGGAATAGCGGGGTCCTACGAGCAGTACTTC.

The chain has TRBV7-2 and TRBJ1-1; 8 nucleotides match TRBD1. The CDR3 covers 15 residues. From germline, CDR1 is SGHTA and CDR2 FQGNSA. Trimming at V came to 5 bases and at J to 5 bases, leaving 10 bases not matched to a gene. CDR3 protein: CASSTSRGRGTEAFF. The CDR3 bases are TGTGCCAGCAGCACATCCAGGGGGCGTGGGACTGAAGCTTTCTTT.

This clone has just one count. This rearrangement joins TRBV9 to TRBJ1-1; the D gene is possibly TRBD1 (5 bases). Germline assignment: CDR1 SGDLS and CDR2 YYNGEE. The V end lost 3 bases, the J end lost 1 base, and 10 bases lay between the germline ends. The CDR3 contains 14 residues. CDR3 bases: TGTGCCAGCAGCGGAAGACAGCCGAACACTGAAGCTTTCTTT. Translating gives CASSGRQPNTEAFF.

This sequence joins TRBV28 and TRBJ2-5; D may be TRBD2 (6 bases). The CDR3 runs 16 residues. CDR1 is MDHEN and CDR2 is SYDVKM in the germline V gene. The V end lost 5 bases, the J end lost 5 bases, and 21 bases lay between the germline ends. Written as DNA, the CDR3 is TGTGCCAGCAGTCCGAGCCCAGCGGGTGGTTGGGAGACCCAGTACTTC. It translates to CASSPSPAGGWETQYF.